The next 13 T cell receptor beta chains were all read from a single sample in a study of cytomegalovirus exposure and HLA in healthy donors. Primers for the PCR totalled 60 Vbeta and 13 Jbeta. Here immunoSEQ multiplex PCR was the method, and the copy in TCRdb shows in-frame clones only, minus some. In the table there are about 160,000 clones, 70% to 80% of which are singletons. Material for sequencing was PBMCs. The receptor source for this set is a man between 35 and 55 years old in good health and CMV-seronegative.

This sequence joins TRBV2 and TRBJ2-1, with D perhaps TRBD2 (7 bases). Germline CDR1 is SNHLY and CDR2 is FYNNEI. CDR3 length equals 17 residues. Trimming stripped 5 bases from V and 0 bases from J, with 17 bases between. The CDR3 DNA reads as TGTGCCAGCAGTACCCTTGGGGGGGGCTCCTCCTACAATGAGCAGTTCTTC. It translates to CASSTLGGGSSYNEQFF.

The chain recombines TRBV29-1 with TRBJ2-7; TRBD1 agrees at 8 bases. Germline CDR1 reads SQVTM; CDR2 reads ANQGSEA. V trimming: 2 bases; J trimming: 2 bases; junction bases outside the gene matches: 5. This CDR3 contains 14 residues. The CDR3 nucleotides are TGCAGCGTTGAAACACGACAGGGGACCTACGAGCAGTACTTC. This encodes CSVETRQGTYEQYF.

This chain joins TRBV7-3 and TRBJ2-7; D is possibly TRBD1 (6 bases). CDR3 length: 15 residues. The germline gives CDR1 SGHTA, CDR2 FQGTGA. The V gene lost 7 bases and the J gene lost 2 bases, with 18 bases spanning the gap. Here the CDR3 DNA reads TGTGCCAGCAACCTTAAAACAGGGCACCCCTACGAGCAGTACTTC. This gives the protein CASNLKTGHPYEQYF.

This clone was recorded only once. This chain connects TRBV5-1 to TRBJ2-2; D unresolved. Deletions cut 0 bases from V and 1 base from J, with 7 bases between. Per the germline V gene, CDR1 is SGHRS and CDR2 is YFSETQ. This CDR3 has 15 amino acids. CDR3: CASSLDVRNTGELFF. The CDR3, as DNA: TGCGCCAGCAGCTTGGATGTTAGGAACACCGGGGAGCTGTTTTTT.

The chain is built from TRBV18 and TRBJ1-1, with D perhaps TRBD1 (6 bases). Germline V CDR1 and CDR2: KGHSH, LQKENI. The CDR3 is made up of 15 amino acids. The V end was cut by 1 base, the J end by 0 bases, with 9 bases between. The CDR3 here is CASSPHRELNTEAFF. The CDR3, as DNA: TGTGCCAGCTCACCACACAGGGAACTGAACACTGAAGCTTTCTTT.

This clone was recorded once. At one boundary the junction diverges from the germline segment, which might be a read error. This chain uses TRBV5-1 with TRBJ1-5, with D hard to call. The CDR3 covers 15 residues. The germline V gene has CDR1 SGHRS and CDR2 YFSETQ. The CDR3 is CASSFEGPSTQPQHF. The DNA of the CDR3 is TGCGCCAGCAGCTTCGAGGGTCCCAGCACTCAGCCCCAGCATTTT.

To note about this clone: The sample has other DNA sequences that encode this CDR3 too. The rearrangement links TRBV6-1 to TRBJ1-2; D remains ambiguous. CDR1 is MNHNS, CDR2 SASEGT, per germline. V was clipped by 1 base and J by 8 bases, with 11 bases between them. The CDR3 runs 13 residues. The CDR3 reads CASSEDRGGGYTF. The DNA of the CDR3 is TGTGCCAGCAGTGAAGACCGAGGAGGCGGCTACACCTTC.

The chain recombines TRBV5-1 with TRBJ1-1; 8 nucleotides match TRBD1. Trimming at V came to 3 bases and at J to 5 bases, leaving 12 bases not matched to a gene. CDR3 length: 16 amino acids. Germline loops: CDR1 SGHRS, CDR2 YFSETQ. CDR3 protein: CASSYYRGASMTEAFF. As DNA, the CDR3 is TGCGCCAGCAGCTACTACAGGGGGGCGAGTATGACTGAAGCTTTCTTT.

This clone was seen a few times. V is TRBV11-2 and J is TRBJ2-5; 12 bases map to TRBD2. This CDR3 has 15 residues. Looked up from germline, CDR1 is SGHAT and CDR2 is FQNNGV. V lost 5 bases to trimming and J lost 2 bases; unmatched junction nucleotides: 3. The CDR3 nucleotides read TGTGCCAGCAGCCCCGGACTAGCGGGGCAAGAGACCCAGTACTTC. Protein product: CASSPGLAGQETQYF.

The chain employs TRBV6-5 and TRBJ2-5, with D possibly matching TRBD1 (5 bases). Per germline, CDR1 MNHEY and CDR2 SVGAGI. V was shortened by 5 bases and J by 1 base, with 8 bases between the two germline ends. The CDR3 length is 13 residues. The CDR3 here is CASSRTLQETQYF. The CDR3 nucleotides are TGTGCCAGCAGTCGGACACTCCAAGAGACCCAGTACTTC.

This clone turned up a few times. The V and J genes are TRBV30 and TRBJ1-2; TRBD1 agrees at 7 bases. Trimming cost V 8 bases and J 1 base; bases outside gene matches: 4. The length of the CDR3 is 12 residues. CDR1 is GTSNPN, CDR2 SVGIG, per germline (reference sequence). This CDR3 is CAGGQFNYGYTF. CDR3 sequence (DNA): TGTGCCGGGGGACAGTTTAACTATGGCTACACCTTC.

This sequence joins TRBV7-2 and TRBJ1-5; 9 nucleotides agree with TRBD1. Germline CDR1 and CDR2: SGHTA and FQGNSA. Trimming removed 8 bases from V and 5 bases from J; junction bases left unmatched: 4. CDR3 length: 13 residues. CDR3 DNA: TGTGCCAGCGGACGGGACAGGGATCAGCCCCAGCATTTT. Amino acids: CASGRDRDQPQHF. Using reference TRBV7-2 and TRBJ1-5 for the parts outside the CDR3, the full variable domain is GAGVSQSPSNKVTEKGKDVELRCDPISGHTALYWYRQSLGQGLEFLIYFQGNSAPDKSGLPSDRFSAERTGGSVSTLTIQRTQQEDSAVYLCASGRDRDQPQHFGDGTRLSIL.

CDR3: CASSSTGGGTDTQYF. CDR3 coding DNA: TGTGCCAGCAGCTCTACAGGGGGTGGCACAGATACGCAGTATTTT. The J gene is TRBJ2-3, the V gene TRBV7-3; the match to TRBD1 covers 8 bases. CDR1 and CDR2 from the germline V gene are SGHTA and FQGTGA. Germline trimming cut 4 bases from V and 1 base from J; bases unmatched to any gene: 4. This CDR3 spans 15 amino acids.